This T cell receptor (beta chain) was obtained from a study of tissue T cells after allogeneic stem cell transplantation. For this clone: Genes and germline come from the mouse. The read terminates 1 residue ahead of where the CDR3 ends, so the germline J gene completes it.

Profiling relied on immunoSEQ multiplex PCR, and the TCRdb table lists in-frame clones only, not all of them. The sample contains thousands of clones, 55% of which appear only once. Time point indicated: mouse harvest day 7 after allogeneic transplant. The graft held 10^6 splenic CD5+ T cells and 10^7 T-cell-depleted bone marrow cells. The V gene's germline CDR1 is LGHNA and CDR2 YNLKQL (reference sequence). The CDR3 has 12 amino acids. Trimming took off 0 bases at V and 4 bases at J, with 4 bases between the two ends. V usage is TRBV5 and J usage is TRBJ2-7; D remains ambiguous. What was sequenced was gut tissue. This clonotype was sampled from a female BALB/c mouse given C57BL/6 T cells with graft-versus-host disease after an allogeneic hematopoietic cell transplant. CDR3 DNA, as far as it was read: TGTGCCAGCAGCCAAGAGGAGTATGAACAGTAC. It yields the protein CASSQEEYEQY. The whole CDR3 is CASSQEEYEQYF.